This T cell receptor (beta chain) derives from a study of CD8+CD57+ T cells in acquired aplastic anemia. The wider study: Quantities of DNA derived from sorted CD4+ and CD8+ cells averaged roughly 3.4 ug. Study-level findings and limits: Patients and controls shared twenty-nine CD8+ CDR3 sequences. Any difference that existed in CD8+ Simpson's diversity between patients and controls was not significant.

CDR1 is LNHDA and CDR2 is SQIVND in the germline V gene (reference sequence). The CDR3 length is 15 residues. V was pared by 0 bases and J by 3 bases, with 9 bases between. This clonotype occurred many times. What it binds is unknown. TCR beta VDJ and CDR3 profiling used genomic DNA as template. TCRdb re-analysed the reads in MiXCR, keeping a single row per CDR3 protein. The profile covers roughly 180,000 distinct CDR3 sequences, with about 60% appearing a single time and approximately 46% taken by the ten largest. Patients chosen for sequencing had shown CD8+CD57+ cell expansion by flow cytometry. The study sampled blood from patients who had received no therapy.

The clonotype was recovered from a human donor with aplastic anemia. The chain is built from TRBV19 and TRBJ1-5; D gene ambiguous. Sequenced: sorted CD4+, CD8+, or CD8+CD57+ T cells (not recorded which) from PBMCs. The CDR3 nucleotides are TGTGCCAGTAGTATAGATTTGTCAGACAATCAGCCCCAGCATTTT. Protein sequence: CASSIDLSDNQPQHF.